This TCR beta chain emerged from a study of resident and recirculating memory T cells in vitiligo. The CDR3 contains 15 residues. Germline V lookup: CDR1 SNHLY, CDR2 FYNNEI. V lost 7 bases and J 2 bases, leaving 17 bases between the germline ends. Measured with immunoSEQ multiplex PCR; TCRdb has only the in-frame clones, and not every one. Among about 76,000 clones, around 92% were seen once, and the ten largest hold 4% to 5.5%. Sequences were obtained from blood. This receptor was identified in a male donor with vitiligo. The chain is built from TRBV2 and TRBJ1-1; D not certain. In DNA form, the CDR3 reads TGTGCCAGCATTCAAACAGATACCCCAAACACTGAAGCTTTCTTT. The encoded protein is CASIQTDTPNTEAFF.